This T cell receptor beta chain was found in a study of cytomegalovirus exposure and HLA in healthy donors. The table came from immunoSEQ multiplex PCR; TCRdb's copy has only in-frame clones and leaves some out. The profile shows 55,000 to 70,000 clones, over 80% of them singletons. This clone was observed a few times. There are 13 residues in the CDR3. Looked up from germline, CDR1 is SGHTA and CDR2 is FQGTGA. V shed 6 bases and J shed 4 bases, with 12 bases lying between them. The sample was PBMCs. This sequence originates from a man aged 18-30 years in good health and CMV-seronegative. The chain is built from TRBV7-3 and TRBJ1-1; maybe TRBD1 (6 bases). CDR3 loop: CASSYTRGTEAFF. As DNA, the CDR3 is TGTGCCAGCAGTTATACCAGGGGCACTGAAGCTTTCTTT. Full variable domain (remainder filled in from reference TRBV7-3 and TRBJ1-1): GAGVSQTPSNKVTEKGKYVELRCDPISGHTALYWYRQSLGQGPEFLIYFQGTGAADDSGLPNDRFFAVRPEGSVSTLKIQRTERGDSAVYLCASSYTRGTEAFFGQGTRLTVV.